These T cell receptor beta chains were read from a single sample in a study of cytomegalovirus exposure and HLA in healthy donors. Clones were sequenced by immunoSEQ multiplex PCR, and TCRdb holds only the in-frame ones, with some missing. The sample shows 130,000 or so clones, around 77% of them seen only once. Sequencing input: PBMCs. The receptors originated from a man in his thirties or forties in good health and CMV-seronegative. Both conserved end residues are part of each CDR3. Each record gives: V gene, D gene, J gene, clone size, CDR3 DNA, CDR3 protein. D genes are given only for firm matches. Clone size is not always given. Where it is, it says once, few, many or a class for expanded clones.

v_gene: TRBV2
d_gene: NA
j_gene: TRBJ1-6
abundance: NA
CDR3nt: TGTGCCAGCAGTGAACTTTCACCCCTCCACTTT
CDR3aa: CASSELSPLHF

v_gene: TRBV20-1
d_gene: NA
j_gene: TRBJ1-1
abundance: NA
CDR3nt: TGCAGTGCCGCACAGAACACTGAAGCTTTCTTT
CDR3aa: CSAAQNTEAFF

v_gene: TRBV5-4
d_gene: TRBD1
j_gene: TRBJ2-2
abundance: NA
CDR3nt: TGTGCCAGCAGCACAGGGGCCGGGGAGCTGTTTTTT
CDR3aa: CASSTGAGELFF

v_gene: TRBV6-5
d_gene: TRBD1
j_gene: TRBJ2-7
abundance: NA
CDR3nt: TGTGCCAGCAGTTACCGACAGGGATACGAGCAGTACTTC
CDR3aa: CASSYRQGYEQYF

v_gene: TRBV5-1
d_gene: NA
j_gene: TRBJ1-1
abundance: NA
CDR3nt: TGCGCCAGCACTTCATCAGGGGCGGCCACTGAAGCTTTCTTT
CDR3aa: CASTSSGAATEAFF

v_gene: TRBV7-2
d_gene: TRBD2
j_gene: TRBJ2-7
abundance: NA
CDR3nt: TGTGCCAGCAGTCAACTAGCGGGGTCGGCCTACGAGCAGTACTTC
CDR3aa: CASSQLAGSAYEQYF

v_gene: TRBV9
d_gene: NA
j_gene: TRBJ1-1
abundance: once
CDR3nt: TGTGCCAGCAGCCCCAGTGGCGGGGTGGAAGCTTTCTTT
CDR3aa: CASSPSGGVEAFF

v_gene: TRBV6-5
d_gene: TRBD1
j_gene: TRBJ2-7
abundance: NA
CDR3nt: TGTGCCAGCACCCAGGGGGCAGCCTACGAGCAGTACTTC
CDR3aa: CASTQGAAYEQYF

v_gene: TRBV18
d_gene: TRBD2
j_gene: TRBJ2-1
abundance: once
CDR3nt: TGTGCCAGCTCACAAGGGACTAGCGGTTTCCTCAATGAGCAGTTCTTC
CDR3aa: CASSQGTSGFLNEQFF

v_gene: TRBV14
d_gene: TRBD1
j_gene: TRBJ2-7
abundance: NA
CDR3nt: TGTGCCAGCAGCCAAGGACAGGGGGAAAGCGAGCAGTACTTC
CDR3aa: CASSQGQGESEQYF

v_gene: TRBV6-5
d_gene: NA
j_gene: TRBJ1-1
abundance: NA
CDR3nt: TGTGCCAGCAGTTTTAGCCGTTTGAACACTGAAGCTTTCTTT
CDR3aa: CASSFSRLNTEAFF

v_gene: TRBV4-1
d_gene: NA
j_gene: TRBJ2-5
abundance: NA
CDR3nt: TGCGCCAGCAGCCAAGATCCAGGGCTAGAGACCCAGTACTTC
CDR3aa: CASSQDPGLETQYF

v_gene: TRBV6-5
d_gene: NA
j_gene: TRBJ2-5
abundance: NA
CDR3nt: TGTGCCAGCAGTTGGACGGAGGCGGGGGAGACCCAGTACTTC
CDR3aa: CASSWTEAGETQYF

v_gene: TRBV28
d_gene: NA
j_gene: TRBJ2-7
abundance: NA
CDR3nt: TGTGCCAGCAGTTTCGGGCTAGCGATCTTCTACGAGCAGTACTTC
CDR3aa: CASSFGLAIFYEQYF

v_gene: TRBV29-1
d_gene: NA
j_gene: TRBJ1-2
abundance: NA
CDR3nt: TGCAGCGTTGAGGGGGAGGGAGGCAACTATGGCTACACCTTC
CDR3aa: CSVEGEGGNYGYTF

v_gene: TRBV9
d_gene: NA
j_gene: TRBJ1-5
abundance: NA
CDR3nt: TGTGCCAGCAGCGTAGGCTTCGGTCAGCCCCAGCATTTT
CDR3aa: CASSVGFGQPQHF

v_gene: TRBV18
d_gene: NA
j_gene: TRBJ2-1
abundance: NA
CDR3nt: TGTGCCAGCTCACGTGAGCGGACAGATTACAATGAGCAGTTCTTC
CDR3aa: CASSRERTDYNEQFF

v_gene: TRBV7-9
d_gene: TRBD1
j_gene: TRBJ1-4
abundance: NA
CDR3nt: TGTGCCAGCAGCTTAGCGACAGGGGGGAATGAAAAACTGTTTTTT
CDR3aa: CASSLATGGNEKLFF

v_gene: TRBV9
d_gene: NA
j_gene: TRBJ2-3
abundance: NA
CDR3nt: TGTGCCAGCAGCCCCCCGCCGGGGGACCCAGCAGGGAGAGTTGGCGCAGATACGCAGTATTTT
CDR3aa: CASSPPPGDPAGRVGADTQYF

v_gene: TRBV19
d_gene: NA
j_gene: TRBJ1-1
abundance: NA
CDR3nt: TGTGCCAGTAGTTCTTCGGTGAACACTGAAGCTTTCTTT
CDR3aa: CASSSSVNTEAFF

v_gene: TRBV27
d_gene: NA
j_gene: TRBJ2-7
abundance: NA
CDR3nt: TGTGCCAGCAGTTCCAGTAACTCCTACGAGCAGTACTTC
CDR3aa: CASSSSNSYEQYF

v_gene: TRBV12-1
d_gene: NA
j_gene: TRBJ2-7
abundance: NA
CDR3nt: TGTGCCAGCAGCACCCATACGAGCTACGAGCAGTACTTC
CDR3aa: CASSTHTSYEQYF

v_gene: TRBV4-1
d_gene: TRBD1
j_gene: TRBJ1-1
abundance: once
CDR3nt: TGCGCCAGCAGCCAAACCGGACAGGGGAACACTGAAGCTTTCTTT
CDR3aa: CASSQTGQGNTEAFF

v_gene: TRBV7-2
d_gene: TRBD2
j_gene: TRBJ2-2
abundance: NA
CDR3nt: TGTGCCAGCAGCTCCTGGACTAGCGGGAGTTCCGGGGAGCTGTTTTTT
CDR3aa: CASSSWTSGSSGELFF

v_gene: TRBV6-5
d_gene: TRBD2
j_gene: TRBJ2-1
abundance: NA
CDR3nt: TGTGCCAGCAGTCGCGGCGGGAGGGGGTACAATGAGCAGTTCTTC
CDR3aa: CASSRGGRGYNEQFF

v_gene: TRBV4-3
d_gene: TRBD2
j_gene: TRBJ2-5
abundance: NA
CDR3nt: TGCGCCAGCAGCCAAGTACTAGCGGGGGGCGAGACCCAGTACTTC
CDR3aa: CASSQVLAGGETQYF

v_gene: TRBV6-1
d_gene: NA
j_gene: TRBJ1-4
abundance: few
CDR3nt: TGTGCCAGCAGGACACGGGGGGCAGGTGAAAAACTGTTTTTT
CDR3aa: CASRTRGAGEKLFF

v_gene: TRBV27
d_gene: TRBD2
j_gene: TRBJ2-7
abundance: once
CDR3nt: TGTGCCAGCAGTTTGGGAGGGGAGTACTACGAGCAGTACTTC
CDR3aa: CASSLGGEYYEQYF

v_gene: TRBV6-1
d_gene: TRBD1
j_gene: TRBJ2-7
abundance: NA
CDR3nt: TGTGCCAGCAAACTTGGGACAGGGGGGTCCTACGAGCAGTACTTC
CDR3aa: CASKLGTGGSYEQYF

v_gene: TRBV28
d_gene: TRBD1
j_gene: TRBJ1-2
abundance: NA
CDR3nt: TGTGCCAGCAGTTTATTCAGGGACAGGAGCTACACCTTC
CDR3aa: CASSLFRDRSYTF

v_gene: TRBV14
d_gene: TRBD1
j_gene: TRBJ2-3
abundance: NA
CDR3nt: TGTGCCAGCAGCCTCTGGACAGGGGGCGGAGAGACAGATACGCAGTATTTT
CDR3aa: CASSLWTGGGETDTQYF

v_gene: TRBV27
d_gene: NA
j_gene: TRBJ1-2
abundance: NA
CDR3nt: TGTGCCAGCAGTTTATCCTCGGGGGTCGATGGCTACACCTTC
CDR3aa: CASSLSSGVDGYTF

v_gene: TRBV19
d_gene: NA
j_gene: TRBJ2-7
abundance: NA
CDR3nt: TGTGCCAGTAGTATAGGACAATCAGCTTTCTACGAGCAGTACTTC
CDR3aa: CASSIGQSAFYEQYF

v_gene: TRBV7-9
d_gene: NA
j_gene: TRBJ1-4
abundance: NA
CDR3nt: TGTGCCAGCAGCTTGGTCAGGGGTAGTCCAACTAATGAAAAACTGTTTTTT
CDR3aa: CASSLVRGSPTNEKLFF

v_gene: TRBV9
d_gene: NA
j_gene: TRBJ1-5
abundance: few
CDR3nt: TGTGCCAGCAGCGTAGACGGAGCCGCTCAGCCCCAGCATTTT
CDR3aa: CASSVDGAAQPQHF

v_gene: TRBV5-1
d_gene: TRBD1
j_gene: TRBJ2-1
abundance: NA
CDR3nt: TGCGCCAGCAGCTTATGGACAGGGATATACAATGAGCAGTTCTTC
CDR3aa: CASSLWTGIYNEQFF

v_gene: TRBV19
d_gene: NA
j_gene: TRBJ1-1
abundance: NA
CDR3nt: TGTGCCAGTAGTATCCCGGGAATGAACACTGAAGCTTTCTTT
CDR3aa: CASSIPGMNTEAFF

v_gene: TRBV19
d_gene: NA
j_gene: TRBJ2-5
abundance: NA
CDR3nt: TGTGCCAGTAGTATAGCTGGAGGGTTGACGGAGACCCAGTACTTC
CDR3aa: CASSIAGGLTETQYF

v_gene: TRBV5-1
d_gene: TRBD2
j_gene: TRBJ2-1
abundance: NA
CDR3nt: TGCGCCAGCAGCGAGGGACTAGCGGGAGGCGGAGAGCAGTTCTTC
CDR3aa: CASSEGLAGGGEQFF

v_gene: TRBV6-5
d_gene: NA
j_gene: TRBJ1-1
abundance: few
CDR3nt: TGTGCCAGCAGTTACTCGGGCGCGGGGACTGAAGCTTTCTTT
CDR3aa: CASSYSGAGTEAFF

v_gene: TRBV7-8
d_gene: TRBD2
j_gene: TRBJ2-7
abundance: NA
CDR3nt: TGTGCCAGCAGCTTAGGTGCTAGCGGTACCTACGAGCAGTACTTC
CDR3aa: CASSLGASGTYEQYF

v_gene: TRBV30
d_gene: NA
j_gene: TRBJ1-6
abundance: NA
CDR3nt: TGTGCCTGGAGTGTCGGGGGGCGGTCACCCCTCCACTTT
CDR3aa: CAWSVGGRSPLHF

v_gene: TRBV6-1
d_gene: TRBD2
j_gene: TRBJ2-7
abundance: few
CDR3nt: TGTGCCAGCAATCGGGGGGTGTCCTACGAGCAGTACTTC
CDR3aa: CASNRGVSYEQYF

v_gene: TRBV5-1
d_gene: NA
j_gene: TRBJ2-3
abundance: NA
CDR3nt: TGCGCCAGCAGCTTGGCCGCAGGCGCAGATACGCAGTATTTT
CDR3aa: CASSLAAGADTQYF

v_gene: TRBV15
d_gene: NA
j_gene: TRBJ2-7
abundance: NA
CDR3nt: TGTGCCACCAGCAGAGATCTTGAGTACGAGCAGTACTTC
CDR3aa: CATSRDLEYEQYF